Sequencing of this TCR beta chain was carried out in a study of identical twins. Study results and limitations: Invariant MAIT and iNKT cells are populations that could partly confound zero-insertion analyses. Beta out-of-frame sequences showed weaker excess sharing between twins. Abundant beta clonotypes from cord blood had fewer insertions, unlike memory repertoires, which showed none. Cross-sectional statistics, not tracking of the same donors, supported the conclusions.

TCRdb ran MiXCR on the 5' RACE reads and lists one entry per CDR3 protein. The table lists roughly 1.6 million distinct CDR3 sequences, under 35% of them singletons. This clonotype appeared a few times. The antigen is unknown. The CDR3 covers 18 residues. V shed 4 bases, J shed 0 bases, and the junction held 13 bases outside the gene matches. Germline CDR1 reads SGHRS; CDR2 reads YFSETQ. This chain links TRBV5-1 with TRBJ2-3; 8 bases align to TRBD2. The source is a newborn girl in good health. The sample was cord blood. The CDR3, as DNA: TGCGCCAGCAGCCCTAGGACTAGCAGGACCACTAGCACAGATACGCAGTATTTT. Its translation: CASSPRTSRTTSTDTQYF.